This passage covers 30 T cell receptor beta chains from one sample sequenced in a study of blood T cell repertoires in COVID-19. TCRdb's table, derived via immunoSEQ multiplex PCR, lists solely in-frame clones and lacks some. This sample has 450,000 to 500,000 clones; 70% to 90% occur once, and the top ten carry 3.2%. Sequencing was done on a sample of peripheral blood. The receptors come from a human donor in a cohort sampled during active COVID-19.

The sample holds one count of this clone. V gene TRBV19 combines with J gene TRBJ2-5; 11 nucleotides agree with TRBD1. The V and J ends lost 4 bases and 4 bases, in that order; junction bases with no gene match: 2. CDR1 LNHDA and CDR2 SQIVND come from the germline V gene (reference sequence). The length of the CDR3 is 14 residues. CDR3: CASSTGQGAETQYF. CDR3 sequence (DNA): TGTGCCAGTAGTACCGGACAGGGGGCAGAGACCCAGTACTTC.

The J gene is TRBJ2-7, the V gene TRBV5-1; tentatively, D is TRBD2 (5 bases). The V end lost 0 bases, the J end lost 2 bases, and 15 bases lay between the germline ends. This CDR3 is 16 amino acids long. Germline V CDR1 and CDR2: SGHRS, YFSETQ. CDR3 bases: TGCGCCAGCAGCTTGGGACTCAGAAGAGGGACCTACGAGCAGTACTTC. This gives the protein CASSLGLRRGTYEQYF.

This chain connects TRBV2 to TRBJ2-4, with 11 bases aligning to TRBD2. This CDR3 spans 17 amino acids. Germline CDR1 reads SNHLY; CDR2 reads FYNNEI. After removal of 1 base from V and 7 bases from J, the junction contained 9 bases not matched to a gene. DNA for the CDR3: TGTGCCAGCAGTGAAGATAGCGGGAGGGCCTGGGTGAACATTCAGTACTTC. Translated, it gives CASSEDSGRAWVNIQYF.

The V call is TRBV6-4, the J call TRBJ2-1, with a tentative D call TRBD2 (6 bases). Germline values: CDR1 MRHNA, CDR2 SNTAGT. Trimming left V 4 bases short and J 2 bases short, with 9 bases between. The CDR3 has 14 residues. This CDR3 is CASSVAGTYNEQFF. Written as DNA, the CDR3 is TGTGCCAGCAGTGTGGCGGGAACCTACAATGAGCAGTTCTTC.

The chain carries TRBV19 and TRBJ1-4, with D tentatively TRBD1 (5 bases). Germline CDR1 and CDR2: LNHDA and SQIVND (reference sequence). The germline V and J ends were trimmed by 3 bases and 2 bases, with 10 bases remaining between them. This CDR3 has 15 amino acids. In nucleotides, the CDR3 is TGTGCCAGTAGTATGCAGGGAGGGACTAATGAAAAACTGTTTTTT. Its translation is CASSMQGGTNEKLFF.

The V and J genes are TRBV2 and TRBJ1-2; D gene uncertain. CDR3 length equals 14 residues. V lost 8 bases to trimming and J lost 2 bases, with 15 bases between them. Germline CDR1 SNHLY, CDR2 FYNNEI. The CDR3 coding sequence is TGTGCCAGCCGGGGAGGGAGAACCAACTATGGCTACACCTTC. Its protein product is CASRGGRTNYGYTF.

The V call is TRBV2, the J call TRBJ1-1; 9 bases align to TRBD1. Trimming at V came to 5 bases and at J to 5 bases, leaving 6 bases not matched to a gene. There are 14 residues in the CDR3. From germline, CDR1 is SNHLY and CDR2 FYNNEI. The CDR3, as DNA: TGTGCCAGCAGTTTAGACAGGGGGTCGACTGAAGCTTTCTTT. It codes for CASSLDRGSTEAFF.

This chain joins TRBV2 and TRBJ1-2; D possibly corresponds to TRBD1 (6 bases). The V gene's germline CDR1 is SNHLY and CDR2 FYNNEI. With 5 bases removed from V and 4 bases from J, the gap between germline ends came to 14 bases. CDR3 size: 14 residues. The CDR3 sequence: CASSTGMDSYGYTF. The DNA of the CDR3 is TGTGCCAGCAGTACAGGGATGGATAGCTATGGCTACACCTTC. Looking up the rest from reference TRBV2 and TRBJ1-2 gives the full variable domain: EPEVTQTPSHQVTQMGQEVILRCVPISNHLYFYWYRQILGQKVEFLVSFYNNEISEKSEIFDDQFSVERPDGSNFTLKIRSTKLEDSAMYFCASSTGMDSYGYTFGSGTRLTVV.

The genes are TRBV7-3 and TRBJ2-7; 7 nucleotides agree with TRBD2. The V gene's germline CDR1 is SGHTA and CDR2 FQGTGA. The CDR3 contains 13 residues. Losses at the gene ends were 5 bases for V and 3 bases for J; bases not matched to a gene: 4. CDR3 sequence (DNA): TGTGCCAGCAGCCGAAGCGGGAACTACGAGCAGTACTTC. This gives the protein CASSRSGNYEQYF. Full variable domain (rest looked up from reference TRBV7-3 and TRBJ2-7): GAGVSQTPSNKVTEKGKYVELRCDPISGHTALYWYRQSLGQGPEFLIYFQGTGAADDSGLPNDRFFAVRPEGSVSTLKIQRTERGDSAVYLCASSRSGNYEQYFGPGTRLTVT.

This chain links TRBV3-1 (or the pseudogene TRBV3-2) with TRBJ2-1, with a weak D call TRBD2 (6 bases). Per germline, CDR1 LGHDT and CDR2 YNNKEL (reference sequence). Trimming took off 4 bases at V and 8 bases at J, with 15 bases between the two ends. The CDR3 totals 14 residues. This chain's CDR3 is CASSRRAEGDEQFF. The DNA for the CDR3 is TGTGCCAGCAGCCGGAGGGCCGAAGGCGATGAGCAGTTCTTC.

This chain joins TRBV7-2 and TRBJ2-7; D perhaps matches TRBD1 (5 bases). The ends were cut back, 5 bases at V and 2 bases at J, with 13 bases in the middle. The CDR3 covers 14 residues. Germline CDR1 reads SGHTA; CDR2 reads FQGNSA. The CDR3 loop reads CASSPTDGAYEQYF. CDR3 nucleotides: TGTGCCAGCAGCCCGACAGACGGCGCCTACGAGCAGTACTTC.

In this sample, this clone turned up once. The chain joins TRBV18 to TRBJ2-7; TRBD1 aligns across 8 bases. Germline values: CDR1 KGHSH, CDR2 LQKENI. After removal of 6 bases from V and 4 bases from J, the junction contained 11 bases not matched to a gene. The CDR3 spans 15 residues. CDR3 loop: CASSRGQGIWYEQYF. The CDR3, as DNA: TGTGCCAGCTCTCGAGGACAGGGAATTTGGTACGAGCAGTACTTC.

The rearrangement joins TRBV19 to TRBJ2-2; TRBD1 matches 7 bases. Germline CDR1 and CDR2: LNHDA and SQIVND (reference sequence). Trimming removed 5 bases from V and 5 bases from J; junction bases left unmatched: 5. CDR3 length: 14 residues. The CDR3 bases are TGTGCCAGTAGTCTGGCAGGGGGAACCGGGGAGCTGTTTTTT. This translates into CASSLAGGTGELFF.

This rearrangement joins TRBV19 to TRBJ1-1, with TRBD1 identical over 7 bases. V was clipped by 5 bases and J by 0 bases; unmatched bases: 6. CDR1 LNHDA and CDR2 SQIVND come from the germline V gene (reference sequence). The CDR3 is 15 amino acids. CDR3: CASSGQGVLNTEAFF. The CDR3 DNA sequence: TGTGCCAGTAGTGGGCAGGGGGTATTGAACACTGAAGCTTTCTTT.

V is TRBV3-1 (or the pseudogene TRBV3-2) and J is TRBJ1-1, with D perhaps matching TRBD1 (5 bases). The CDR3 is 15 amino acids. The V end lost 0 bases, the J end lost 5 bases, and 13 bases lay between the germline ends. Germline CDR1 and CDR2: LGHDT and YNNKEL (reference sequence). The DNA for the CDR3 is TGTGCCAGCAGCCAAGATCCGCAGGGTCGGACTGAAGCTTTCTTT. It encodes CASSQDPQGRTEAFF.

The chain joins TRBV4-3 to TRBJ2-3; 7 bases align to TRBD2. CDR3 length: 15 amino acids. After removal of 4 bases from V and 0 bases from J, the junction contained 4 bases not matched to a gene. The germline CDR1 and CDR2 sequences are LGHNA and YSLEER. CDR3 amino acids: CASSPLASSTDTQYF. For the CDR3, the DNA is TGCGCCAGCAGCCCACTAGCGTCTAGCACAGATACGCAGTATTTT.

This clone appeared a few times. The chain carries TRBV6-1 and TRBJ2-7; 7 nucleotides match TRBD2. The CDR3 is 17 residues long. V shed 2 bases, J shed 4 bases, and the junction held 14 bases outside the gene matches. Germline V gene data show CDR1 as MNHNS and CDR2 as SASEGT. The CDR3 region is CASSESGGSSYYYEQYF. The CDR3, as DNA: TGTGCCAGCAGTGAATCGGGAGGAAGTAGCTACTATTACGAGCAGTACTTC.

This rearrangement joins TRBV11-3 to TRBJ2-3; the D gene is possibly TRBD1 (6 bases). V was trimmed by 3 bases and J by 1 base, leaving 14 bases between them. This CDR3 has 16 amino acids. Per germline, CDR1 SGHNT and CDR2 YENEEA. The CDR3 loop is CASSFRTVPGTDTQYF. The CDR3 DNA is TGTGCCAGCAGCTTTCGGACAGTCCCCGGCACAGATACGCAGTATTTT.

This clone was seen only once. The DNA for the CDR3 is TGTGCCAGTAGTATACTAGTTAGTAGCAATCAGCCCCAGCATTTT. Residues: CASSILVSSNQPQHF. The V gene is TRBV19, the J gene TRBJ1-5; D uncertain. Between the trimmed V and J ends, which lost 2 bases and 0 bases, there was a span of 8 bases. Germline-derived CDR1 and CDR2 are LNHDA and SQIVND (reference sequence). This CDR3 comprises 15 residues.

The chain recombines TRBV6-5 with TRBJ2-7, with D maybe TRBD1 (6 bases). CDR1 and CDR2 (germline): MNHEY, SVGAGI. CDR3 length: 15 amino acids. The V gene lost 0 bases and the J gene lost 1 base, with 10 bases spanning the gap. CDR3 sequence reads: CASSYSPDRSYEQYF. CDR3 bases: TGTGCCAGCAGTTACTCCCCAGACAGGTCCTACGAGCAGTACTTC.

The gene calls are TRBV12-5 and TRBJ2-1; tentatively, D is TRBD1 (6 bases). CDR3 size: 15 residues. CDR1 is LGHNT, CDR2 FRNRAP, per germline. Trimming took off 4 bases at V and 3 bases at J, with 13 bases between the two ends. CDR3 region: CASGYGTSVYNEQFF. CDR3 DNA: TGTGCTAGTGGTTACGGGACATCGGTCTACAATGAGCAGTTCTTC. Complete variable domain (other parts from reference TRBV12-5 and TRBJ2-1): DARVTQTPRHKVTEMGQEVTMRCQPILGHNTVFWYRQTMMQGLELLAYFRNRAPLDDSGMPKDRFSAEMPDATLATLKIQPSEPRDSAVYFCASGYGTSVYNEQFFGPGTRLTVL.

This sequence joins TRBV30 and TRBJ2-1, with 7 bases aligning to TRBD1. CDR1 and CDR2 (germline): GTSNPN, SVGIG (reference sequence). The CDR3 has 14 residues. For the CDR3, the DNA is TGTGCTTCTCAACAACGGGACAGATACAATGAGCAGTTCTTC. Its translation is CASQQRDRYNEQFF.

The J gene is TRBJ2-4, the V gene TRBV5-1, with D possibly being TRBD1 (5 bases). The germline V gene encodes CDR1 SGHRS and CDR2 YFSETQ. The CDR3 has 15 residues. The ends were cut back, 4 bases at V and 8 bases at J, with 19 bases in the middle. As DNA, the CDR3 is TGCGCCAGCAGCCCTTCGGCCAGGGTATTCGACATTCAGTACTTC. The encoded protein is CASSPSARVFDIQYF.

The chain joins TRBV21-1 to TRBJ2-1; TRBD1, the D gene given by the table, was not confirmed from the DNA. TRBV21-1 is noted as a pseudogene. The CDR3 is 11 amino acids. In nucleotides, the CDR3 is TGTGCCAGCAGCGCAGTGTGTGAGCAGTTCTTC. It specifies CASSAVCEQFF.

The CDR3 bases are TGTGCCAGCGATAAGAATAGCGGCAGGGGGAAGAGTAATGAGCAGTTCTTC. Protein: CASDKNSGRGKSNEQFF. The gene calls are TRBV21-1 and TRBJ2-1; the DNA was not compared with TRBD1, the D call given in the table. TRBV21-1 is recorded as a pseudogene. This CDR3 has 17 amino acids.

The gene calls are TRBV28 and TRBJ1-6; 9 positions agree with TRBD1. Germline V gene sequence: CDR1 MDHEN, CDR2 SYDVKM. This CDR3 contains 17 residues. With V trimmed by 4 bases and J by 4 bases, 8 bases remained unmatched. CDR3 region: CASSSPGQGLYNSPLHF. The DNA for the CDR3 is TGTGCCAGCAGTTCCCCGGGACAGGGACTTTATAATTCACCCCTCCACTTT.

The chain joins TRBV7-2 to TRBJ2-3; D call uncertain. The CDR3 is made up of 13 amino acids. Per the germline V gene, CDR1 is SGHTA and CDR2 is FQGNSA. V was trimmed by 1 base and J by 4 bases, leaving 6 bases between them. CDR3 sequence: CASSLGQADTQYF. The CDR3 bases are TGTGCCAGCAGCTTAGGTCAGGCAGATACGCAGTATTTT.

The chain joins TRBV29-1 to TRBJ2-7; tentatively, D is TRBD2 (5 bases). This CDR3 comprises 11 residues. The ends were cut back, 2 bases at V and 3 bases at J, with 5 bases in the middle. Germline CDR1 is SQVTM and CDR2 is ANQGSEA. CDR3 sequence: CSVERDYEQYF. The CDR3 coding sequence is TGCAGCGTTGAACGGGACTACGAGCAGTACTTC.

This clone was counted a few times. The V call is TRBV6-6, the J call TRBJ2-5; tentatively, D is TRBD2 (6 bases). This CDR3 has 14 amino acids. The V end was cut by 6 bases, the J end by 1 base, with 12 bases between. CDR1 is MNHNY and CDR2 is SVGAGI in the germline V gene (reference sequence). The CDR3 protein is CASSGTASQETQYF. Here the CDR3 DNA reads TGTGCCAGCAGCGGGACTGCCAGCCAAGAGACCCAGTACTTC.

The J gene is TRBJ2-3, the V gene TRBV2, with TRBD2 as a possible D gene (5 bases). V lost 6 bases, J lost 5 bases, and 12 bases lay in between. There are 13 residues in the CDR3. CDR1 SNHLY and CDR2 FYNNEI come from the germline V gene. CDR3 amino acids: CASRGVVGDTQYF. CDR3 nucleotide sequence: TGTGCCAGCAGGGGAGTAGTTGGAGATACGCAGTATTTT. The full variable domain, rest sourced from reference TRBV2 and TRBJ2-3, is EPEVTQTPSHQVTQMGQEVILRCVPISNHLYFYWYRQILGQKVEFLVSFYNNEISEKSEIFDDQFSVERPDGSNFTLKIRSTKLEDSAMYFCASRGVVGDTQYFGPGTRLTVL.